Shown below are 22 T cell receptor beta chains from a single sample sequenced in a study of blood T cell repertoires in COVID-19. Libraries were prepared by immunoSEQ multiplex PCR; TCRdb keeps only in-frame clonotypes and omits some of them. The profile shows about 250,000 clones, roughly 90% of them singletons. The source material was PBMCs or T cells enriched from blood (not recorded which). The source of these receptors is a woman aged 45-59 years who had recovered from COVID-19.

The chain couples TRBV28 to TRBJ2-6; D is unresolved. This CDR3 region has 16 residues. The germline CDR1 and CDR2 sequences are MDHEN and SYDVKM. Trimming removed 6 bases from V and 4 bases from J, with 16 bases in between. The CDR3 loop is CASSPSGRPGANVLTF. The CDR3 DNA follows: TGTGCCAGCAGCCCTTCTGGCCGTCCCGGGGCCAACGTCCTGACTTTC.

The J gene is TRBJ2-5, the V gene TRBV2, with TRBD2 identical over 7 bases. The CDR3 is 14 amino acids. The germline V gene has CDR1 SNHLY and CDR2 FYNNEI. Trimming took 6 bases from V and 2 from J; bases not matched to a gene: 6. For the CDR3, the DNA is TGTGCCAGCAGGGACGGGAGGATTCAAGAGACCCAGTACTTC. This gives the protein CASRDGRIQETQYF.

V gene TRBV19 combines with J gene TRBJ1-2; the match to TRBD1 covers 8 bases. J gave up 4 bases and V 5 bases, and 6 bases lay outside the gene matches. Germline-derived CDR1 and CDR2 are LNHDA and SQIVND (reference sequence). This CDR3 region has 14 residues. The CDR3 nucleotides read TGTGCCAGTAGTCCAGACAGGGGACGCTATGGCTACACCTTC. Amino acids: CASSPDRGRYGYTF.

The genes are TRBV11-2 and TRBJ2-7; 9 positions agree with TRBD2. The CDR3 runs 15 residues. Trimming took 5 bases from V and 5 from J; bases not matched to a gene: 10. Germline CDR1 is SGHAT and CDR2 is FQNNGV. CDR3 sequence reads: CASSRREAGGHEQYF. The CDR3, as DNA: TGTGCCAGCAGCCGCAGGGAAGCGGGAGGACACGAGCAGTACTTC.

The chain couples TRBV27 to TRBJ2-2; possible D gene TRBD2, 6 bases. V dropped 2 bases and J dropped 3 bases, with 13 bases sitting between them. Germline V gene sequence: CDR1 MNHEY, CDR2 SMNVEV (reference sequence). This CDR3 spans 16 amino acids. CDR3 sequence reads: CASSLRRVRDTGELFF. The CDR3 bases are TGTGCCAGCAGTTTACGGAGGGTCCGGGACACCGGGGAGCTGTTTTTT.

This CDR3 is CAYSGTVNSPLHF. CDR3 sequence (DNA): TGTGCCTATTCCGGGACAGTCAATTCACCCCTCCACTTT. The J gene is TRBJ1-6, the V gene TRBV30; 7 positions match TRBD1. Germline values: CDR1 GTSNPN, CDR2 SVGIG (reference sequence). Trimming removed 7 bases from V and 7 bases from J; junction bases left unmatched: 7. This CDR3 has 13 amino acids. Complete variable domain (other parts from reference TRBV30 and TRBJ1-6): SQTIHQWPATLVQPVGSPLSLECTVEGTSNPNLYWYRQAAGRGLQLLFYSVGIGQISSEVPQNLSASRPQDRQFILSSKKLLLSDSGFYLCAYSGTVNSPLHFGNGTRLTVT.

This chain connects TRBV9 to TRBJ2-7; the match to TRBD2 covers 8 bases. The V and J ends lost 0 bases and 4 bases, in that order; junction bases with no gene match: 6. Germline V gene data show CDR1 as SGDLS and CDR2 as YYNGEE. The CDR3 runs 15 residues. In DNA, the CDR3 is TGTGCCAGCAGCGTAGCGGGAGGGCATAATTACGAGCAGTACTTC. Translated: CASSVAGGHNYEQYF.

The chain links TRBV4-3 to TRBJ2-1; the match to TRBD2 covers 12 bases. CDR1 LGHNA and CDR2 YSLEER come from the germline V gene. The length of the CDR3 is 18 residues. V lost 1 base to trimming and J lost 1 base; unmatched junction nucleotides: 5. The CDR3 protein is CASSQGASGRGSYNEQFF. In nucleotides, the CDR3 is TGCGCCAGCAGCCAAGGGGCTAGCGGGAGGGGTTCCTACAATGAGCAGTTCTTC.

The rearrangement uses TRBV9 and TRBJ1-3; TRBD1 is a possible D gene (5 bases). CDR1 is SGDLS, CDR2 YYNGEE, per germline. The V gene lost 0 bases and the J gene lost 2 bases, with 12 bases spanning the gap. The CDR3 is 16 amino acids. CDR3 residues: CASSVDQGKAGNTIYF. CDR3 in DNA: TGTGCCAGCAGCGTAGACCAGGGCAAGGCTGGAAACACCATATATTTT.

The CDR3 DNA is TGTGCCAGCAGTTACGTGGGAGGAAGGAATCAGCCCCAGCATTTT. This translates into CASSYVGGRNQPQHF. J is TRBJ1-5 and V is TRBV6-6; no clear D. V gave up 2 bases and J gave up 4 bases, with 12 bases separating them. The CDR3 length is 15 residues. Germline V gene lookup returns CDR1 MNHNY and CDR2 SVGAGI (reference sequence).

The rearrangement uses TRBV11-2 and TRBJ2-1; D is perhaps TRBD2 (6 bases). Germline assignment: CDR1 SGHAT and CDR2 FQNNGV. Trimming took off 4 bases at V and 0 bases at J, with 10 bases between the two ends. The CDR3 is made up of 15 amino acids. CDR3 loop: CASSSWRDSYNEQFF. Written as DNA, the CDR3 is TGTGCCAGCAGCTCATGGCGGGACTCCTACAATGAGCAGTTCTTC.

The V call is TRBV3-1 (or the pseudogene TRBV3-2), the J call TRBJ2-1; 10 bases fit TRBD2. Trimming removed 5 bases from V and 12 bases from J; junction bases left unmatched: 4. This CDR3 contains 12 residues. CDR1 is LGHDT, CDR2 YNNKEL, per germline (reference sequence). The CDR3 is CASSERTSGQFF. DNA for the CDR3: TGTGCCAGCAGCGAAAGGACTAGCGGGCAGTTCTTC.

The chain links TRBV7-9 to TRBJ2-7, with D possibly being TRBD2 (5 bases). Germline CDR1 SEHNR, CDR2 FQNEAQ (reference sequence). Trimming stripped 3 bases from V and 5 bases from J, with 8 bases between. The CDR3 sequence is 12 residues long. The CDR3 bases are TGTGCCAGCAGCTTGAACGGGGACGAGCAGTACTTC. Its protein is CASSLNGDEQYF.

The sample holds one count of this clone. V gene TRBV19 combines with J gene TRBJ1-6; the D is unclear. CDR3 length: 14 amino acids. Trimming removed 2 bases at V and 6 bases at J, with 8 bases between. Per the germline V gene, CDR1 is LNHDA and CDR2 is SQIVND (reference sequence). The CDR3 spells CASSITGRNSPLHF. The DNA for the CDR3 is TGTGCCAGTAGTATAACGGGTCGTAATTCACCCCTCCACTTT.

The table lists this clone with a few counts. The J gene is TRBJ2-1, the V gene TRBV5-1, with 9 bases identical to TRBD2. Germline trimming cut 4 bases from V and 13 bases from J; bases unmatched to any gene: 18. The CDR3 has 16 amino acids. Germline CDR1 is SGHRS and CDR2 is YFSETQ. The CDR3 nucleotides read TGCGCCAGCAGCCTAGATATACGGCGGGAGGGCCGAGTACAGTTCTTC. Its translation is CASSLDIRREGRVQFF.

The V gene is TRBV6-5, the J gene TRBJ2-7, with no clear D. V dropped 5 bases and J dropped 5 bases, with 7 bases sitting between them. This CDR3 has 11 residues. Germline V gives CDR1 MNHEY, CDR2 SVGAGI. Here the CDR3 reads CASSQSDEQYF. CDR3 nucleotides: TGTGCCAGCAGTCAAAGCGACGAGCAGTACTTC.

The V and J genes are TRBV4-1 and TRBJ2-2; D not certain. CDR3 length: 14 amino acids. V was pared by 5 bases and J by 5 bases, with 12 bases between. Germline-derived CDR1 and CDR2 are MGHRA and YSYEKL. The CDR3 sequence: CASSFTQVTGELFF. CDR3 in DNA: TGCGCCAGCAGCTTTACCCAGGTAACCGGGGAGCTGTTTTTT.

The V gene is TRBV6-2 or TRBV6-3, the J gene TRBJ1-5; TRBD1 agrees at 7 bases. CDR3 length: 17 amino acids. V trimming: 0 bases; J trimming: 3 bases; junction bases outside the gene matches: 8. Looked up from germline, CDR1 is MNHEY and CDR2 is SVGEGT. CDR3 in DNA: TGTGCCAGCAGTTACTCGAGGCCAGGGGGAGACAATCAGCCCCAGCATTTT. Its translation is CASSYSRPGGDNQPQHF.

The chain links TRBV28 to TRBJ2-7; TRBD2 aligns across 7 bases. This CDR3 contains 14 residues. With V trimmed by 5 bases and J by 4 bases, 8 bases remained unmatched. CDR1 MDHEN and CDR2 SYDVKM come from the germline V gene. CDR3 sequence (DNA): TGTGCCAGCAGTCCGCCGACTAGCAGATACGAGCAGTACTTC. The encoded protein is CASSPPTSRYEQYF. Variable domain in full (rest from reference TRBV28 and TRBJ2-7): DVKVTQSSRYLVKRTGEKVFLECVQDMDHENMFWYRQDPGLGLRLIYFSYDVKMKEKGDIPEGYSVSREKKERFSLILESASTNQTSMYLCASSPPTSRYEQYFGPGTRLTVT.

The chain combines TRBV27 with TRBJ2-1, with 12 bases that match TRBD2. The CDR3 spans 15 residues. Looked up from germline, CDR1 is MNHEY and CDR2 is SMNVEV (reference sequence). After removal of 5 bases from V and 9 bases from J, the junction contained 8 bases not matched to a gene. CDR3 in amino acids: CASSLRTSGNSEQFF. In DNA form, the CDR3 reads TGTGCCAGCAGTCTACGGACTAGCGGGAATAGTGAGCAGTTCTTC.

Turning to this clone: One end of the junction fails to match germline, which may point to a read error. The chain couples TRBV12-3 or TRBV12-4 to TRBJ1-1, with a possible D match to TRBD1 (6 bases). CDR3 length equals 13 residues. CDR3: CASGLGANTEAFF. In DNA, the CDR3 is TGTGCCAGCGGTTTGGGGGCGAACACTGAAGCTTTCTTT.

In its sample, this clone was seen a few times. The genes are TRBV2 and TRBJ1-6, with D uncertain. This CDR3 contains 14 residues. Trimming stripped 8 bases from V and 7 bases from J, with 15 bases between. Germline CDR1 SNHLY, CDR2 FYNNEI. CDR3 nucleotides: TGTGCCAGCGCCCCGTGGCCGGGGAATTCACCCCTCCACTTT. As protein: CASAPWPGNSPLHF. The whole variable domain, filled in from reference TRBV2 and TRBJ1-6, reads EPEVTQTPSHQVTQMGQEVILRCVPISNHLYFYWYRQILGQKVEFLVSFYNNEISEKSEIFDDQFSVERPDGSNFTLKIRSTKLEDSAMYFCASAPWPGNSPLHFGNGTRLTVT.